A single sample is the source of the 20 T cell receptor beta chains below, sequenced in a study of T cells expressing NK-cell markers. From the 5' RACE reads, TCRdb lists one entry per CDR3 protein and no DNA. The repertoire table contains 300,000 to 500,000 distinct CDR3 sequences. The specimen sequenced was blood T cells: a sorted CD56 or NKG2C T cell subset, CD4+ or CD8+ T cells, or bulk PBMC T cells (not recorded which). All receptors come from a woman aged 45-60 years in good health.

V usage is TRBV20-1 and J usage is TRBJ2-1; the TCRdb D gene call, TRBD1, has no DNA to confirm it. Germline assignment: CDR1 DFQATT and CDR2 SNEGSKA (reference sequence). This CDR3 contains 16 residues. CDR3 sequence: CSASRRPRRSYNEQFF.

The V gene is TRBV10-2, the J gene TRBJ1-5; TCRdb lists TRBD1, though no DNA is available to test this call. Germline lookup yields CDR1 WSHSY and CDR2 SAAADI. The CDR3 spans 17 residues. The CDR3 sequence: CASSEIRQGALGQPQHF.

The chain has TRBV2 and TRBJ2-7; absent DNA, TCRdb's TRBD2 call cannot be checked. Looked up from germline, CDR1 is SNHLY and CDR2 is FYNNEI. There are 15 residues in the CDR3. This CDR3 is CASSAKTSGPYEQYF. The full variable domain, completed using reference TRBV2 and TRBJ2-7, is EPEVTQTPSHQVTQMGQEVILRCVPISNHLYFYWYRQILGQKVEFLVSFYNNEISEKSEIFDDQFSVERPDGSNFTLKIRSTKLEDSAMYFCASSAKTSGPYEQYFGPGTRLTVT.

The CDR3 spells CSARGVLGNTIYF. This chain connects TRBV20-1 to TRBJ1-3; TCRdb outputs TRBD1, but without DNA this stays unchecked. This CDR3 spans 13 amino acids. CDR1 and CDR2 (germline): DFQATT, SNEGSKA (reference sequence).

J is TRBJ1-1 and V is TRBV10-3. This CDR3 is built from 12 residues. Germline-derived CDR1 and CDR2 are ENHRY and SYGVKD. The CDR3 sequence is CAISGQANEAFF.

V is TRBV7-9 and J is TRBJ1-3. The CDR3 spans 14 residues. Germline loops: CDR1 SEHNR, CDR2 FQNEAQ (reference sequence). CDR3 sequence: CASSPRSGGNTIYF.

V usage is TRBV12-5 and J usage is TRBJ1-1. Germline values: CDR1 LGHNT, CDR2 FRNRAP. The CDR3 runs to 14 residues. CDR3 region: CASGLLILNTEAFF.

The chain combines TRBV29-1 with TRBJ2-5. The length of the CDR3 is 13 residues. CDR1 SQVTM and CDR2 ANQGSEA come from the germline V gene. This chain's CDR3 is CSVTSRSSETQYF.

The genes are TRBV24-1 and TRBJ2-3. The CDR3 length is 15 residues. Germline loops: CDR1 KGHDR, CDR2 SFDVKD. This chain's CDR3 is CATSDRVKPTDTQYF.

This rearrangement joins TRBV6-5 to TRBJ1-1; the TCRdb call, TRBD1, lacks DNA for checking. The V gene's germline CDR1 is MNHEY and CDR2 SVGAGI. CDR3 size: 13 residues. The CDR3 here is CATNGAGDTEAFF.

The rearrangement links TRBV15 to TRBJ2-3; TCRdb gives TRBD2 as the D gene, but with no DNA this cannot be confirmed. This CDR3 contains 16 residues. Germline CDR1 and CDR2: LNHNV and YYDKDF (reference sequence). CDR3 sequence: CATSRSGLASTDTQYF.

V gene TRBV29-1 combines with J gene TRBJ1-2; no DNA is available, so the TRBD1 call from TCRdb remains unchecked. This CDR3 region has 13 residues. The V gene's germline CDR1 is SQVTM and CDR2 ANQGSEA. The CDR3 spells CSARQESNYGYTF. The full variable domain, its missing parts supplied by reference TRBV29-1 and TRBJ1-2, is SAVISQKPSRDICQRGTSLTIQCQVDSQVTMMFWYRQQPGQSLTLIATANQGSEATYESGFVIDKFPISRPNLTFSTLTVSNMSPEDSSIYLCSARQESNYGYTFGSGTRLTVV.

The chain recombines TRBV29-1 with TRBJ2-3; lacking DNA, the TRBD1 call made by TCRdb goes unchecked. The germline V gene encodes CDR1 SQVTM and CDR2 ANQGSEA. The CDR3 loop spans 14 amino acids. CDR3: CSAVTGGGTDTQYF.

This chain connects TRBV7-9 to TRBJ2-7; the D gene TCRdb calls, TRBD1, cannot be checked with no DNA. Germline CDR1 reads SEHNR; CDR2 reads FQNEAQ (reference sequence). The CDR3 extends over 17 amino acids. The CDR3 region is CASSGRSAGQGANEQYF.

The chain is built from TRBV9 and TRBJ2-1; TCRdb gives TRBD1 as the D gene, but with no DNA this cannot be confirmed. Germline assignment: CDR1 SGDLS and CDR2 YYNGEE. This CDR3 is built from 17 residues. CDR3: CASSVAPLGQQYNEQFF.

The gene calls are TRBV11-2 and TRBJ2-1; TCRdb's D call, TRBD2, is unchecked because there is no DNA. The CDR3 has 16 amino acids. CDR1 and CDR2 (germline): SGHAT, FQNNGV. The CDR3: CASNSPLGGLGNEQFF.

This chain connects TRBV10-3 to TRBJ2-1; TCRdb's D call of TRBD1 is untestable without DNA. Germline V gene lookup returns CDR1 ENHRY and CDR2 SYGVKD. This CDR3 comprises 12 residues. The CDR3 region is CAIMGTGNEQFF.

V is TRBV12-3 or TRBV12-4 and J is TRBJ1-3; TCRdb designates TRBD1, a call that cannot be tested without DNA. The CDR3 has 14 amino acids. CDR3 amino acids: CASRAGQSGNTIYF.

The chain combines TRBV12-3 or TRBV12-4 with TRBJ1-2. The CDR3 loop spans 13 amino acids. This CDR3 reads CASSGRRGYGYTF.

V and J are TRBV5-5 and TRBJ2-2. Germline V CDR1 and CDR2: SGHKS, YYEKEE (reference sequence). There are 15 residues in the CDR3. CDR3 amino acids: CASSWDYSSTGELFF. Full variable domain (rest looked up from reference TRBV5-5 and TRBJ2-2): DAGVTQSPTHLIKTRGQQVTLRCSPISGHKSVSWYQQVLGQGPQFIFQYYEKEERGRGNFPDRFSARQFPNYSSELNVNALLLGDSALYLCASSWDYSSTGELFFGEGSRLTVL.